This T cell receptor beta chain was identified during a study of cytomegalovirus exposure and HLA in healthy donors. Notes on the study in general: According to the study, around 180 TCR beta chains were cytomegalovirus-associated. Presence/absence analysis assumed near-uniform sequencing depth across donors.

Concerning this clone: The antigen is unknown.

Per germline, CDR1 MDHEN and CDR2 SYDVKM. Trimming stripped 3 bases from V and 5 bases from J, with 16 bases between. The CDR3 has 15 residues. The primer mix had 60 Vbeta and 13 Jbeta primers. TCRdb keeps only in-frame clones here, not all; method: immunoSEQ multiplex PCR. The data show about 83,000 clones, with about 78% seen just once and approximately 5.6% held by the top ten. Healthy bone marrow donors made up the donors. The sample consisted of PBMCs. The chain combines TRBV28 with TRBJ1-1, with TRBD1 as a possible D gene (6 bases). This TCR was recovered from a man between 18 and 29 years old in good health and CMV-seropositive. The CDR3 protein is CASSFILGAQTEAFF. For the CDR3, the DNA is TGTGCCAGCAGTTTTATATTGGGGGCGCAAACTGAAGCTTTCTTT.